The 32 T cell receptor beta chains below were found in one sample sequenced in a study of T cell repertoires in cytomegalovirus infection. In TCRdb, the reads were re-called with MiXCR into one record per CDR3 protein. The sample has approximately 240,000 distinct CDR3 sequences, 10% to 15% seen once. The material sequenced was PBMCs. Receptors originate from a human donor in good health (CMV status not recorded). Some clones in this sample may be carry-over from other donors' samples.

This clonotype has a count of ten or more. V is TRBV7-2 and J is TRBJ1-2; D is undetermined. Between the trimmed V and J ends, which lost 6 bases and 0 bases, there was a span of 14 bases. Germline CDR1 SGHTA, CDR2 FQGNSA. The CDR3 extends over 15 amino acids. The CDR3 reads CASRDHEISNYGYTF. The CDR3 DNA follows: TGTGCCAGCAGGGACCACGAGATCTCTAACTATGGCTACACCTTC. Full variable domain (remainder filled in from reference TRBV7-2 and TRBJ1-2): GAGVSQSPSNKVTEKGKDVELRCDPISGHTALYWYRQSLGQGLEFLIYFQGNSAPDKSGLPSDRFSAERTGGSVSTLTIQRTQQEDSAVYLCASRDHEISNYGYTFGSGTRLTVV.

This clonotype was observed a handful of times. Here the CDR3 DNA reads TGCAGTGCTAGAGTAAGGGACATGAACACTGAAGCTTTCTTT. Protein sequence: CSARVRDMNTEAFF. The chain combines TRBV20-1 with TRBJ1-1, with D perhaps TRBD1 (6 bases). Trimming pared 1 base from V and 0 bases from J, leaving 9 bases between. The CDR3 covers 14 residues. In germline, CDR1 is DFQATT, CDR2 SNEGSKA (reference sequence).

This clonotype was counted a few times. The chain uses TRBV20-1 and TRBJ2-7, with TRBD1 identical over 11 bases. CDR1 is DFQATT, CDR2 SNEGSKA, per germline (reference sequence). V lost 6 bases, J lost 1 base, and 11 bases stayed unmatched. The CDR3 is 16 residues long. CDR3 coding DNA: TGCAGTGCGCCCGGGACAGGGGGTAAGGGATCCTACGAGCAGTACTTC. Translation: CSAPGTGGKGSYEQYF.

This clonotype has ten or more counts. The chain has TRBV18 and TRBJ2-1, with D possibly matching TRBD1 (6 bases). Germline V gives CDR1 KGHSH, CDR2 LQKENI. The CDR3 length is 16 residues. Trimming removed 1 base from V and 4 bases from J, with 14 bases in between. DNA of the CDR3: TGTGCCAGCTCACCACTTACTCCGAGGGGGTACAATGAGCAGTTCTTC. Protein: CASSPLTPRGYNEQFF.

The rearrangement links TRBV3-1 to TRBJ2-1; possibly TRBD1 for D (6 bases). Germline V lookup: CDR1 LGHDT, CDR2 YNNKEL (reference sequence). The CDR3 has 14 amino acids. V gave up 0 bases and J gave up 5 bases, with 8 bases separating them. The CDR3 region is CASSQENRDNEQFF. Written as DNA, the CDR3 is TGTGCCAGCAGCCAAGAAAACAGGGACAATGAGCAGTTCTTC.

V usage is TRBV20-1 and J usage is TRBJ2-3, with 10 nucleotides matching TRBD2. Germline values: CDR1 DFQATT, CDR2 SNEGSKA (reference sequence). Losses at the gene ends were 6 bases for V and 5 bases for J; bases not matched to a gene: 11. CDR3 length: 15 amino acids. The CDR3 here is CSARVASGSVDTQYF. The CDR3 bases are TGCAGTGCCCGGGTGGCTAGCGGGAGTGTAGATACGCAGTATTTT.

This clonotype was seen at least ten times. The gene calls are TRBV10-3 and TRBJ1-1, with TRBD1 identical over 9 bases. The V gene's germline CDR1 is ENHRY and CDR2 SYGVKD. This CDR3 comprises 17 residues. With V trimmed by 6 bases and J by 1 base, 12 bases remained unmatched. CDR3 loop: CAIRGTGTGQRNTEAFF. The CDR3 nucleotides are TGTGCCATCAGGGGGACCGGGACAGGGCAGAGGAACACTGAAGCTTTCTTT.

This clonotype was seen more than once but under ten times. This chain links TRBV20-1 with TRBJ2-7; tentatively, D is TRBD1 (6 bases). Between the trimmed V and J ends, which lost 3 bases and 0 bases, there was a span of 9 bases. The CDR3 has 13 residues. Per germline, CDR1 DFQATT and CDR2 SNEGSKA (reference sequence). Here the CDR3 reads CSASTGSSYEQYF. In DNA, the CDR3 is TGCAGTGCTAGCACAGGGAGCTCCTACGAGCAGTACTTC.

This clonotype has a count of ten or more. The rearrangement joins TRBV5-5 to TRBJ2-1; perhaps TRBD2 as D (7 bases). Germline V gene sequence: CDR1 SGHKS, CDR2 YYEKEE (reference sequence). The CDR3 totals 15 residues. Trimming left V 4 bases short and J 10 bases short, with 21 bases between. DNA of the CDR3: TGTGCCAGCAGCCCTCGGGGGGCCTTTTTCGAGGAGCAGTTCTTC. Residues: CASSPRGAFFEEQFF.

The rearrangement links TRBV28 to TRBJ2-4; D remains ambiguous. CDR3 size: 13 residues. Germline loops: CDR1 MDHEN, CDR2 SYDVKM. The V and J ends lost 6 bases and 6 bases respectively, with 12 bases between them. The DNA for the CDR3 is TGTGCCAGCAGGGATCCCGTTTCAAACATTCAGTACTTC. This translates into CASRDPVSNIQYF. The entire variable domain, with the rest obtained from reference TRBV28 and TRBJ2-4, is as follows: DVKVTQSSRYLVKRTGEKVFLECVQDMDHENMFWYRQDPGLGLRLIYFSYDVKMKEKGDIPEGYSVSREKKERFSLILESASTNQTSMYLCASRDPVSNIQYFGAGTRLSVL.

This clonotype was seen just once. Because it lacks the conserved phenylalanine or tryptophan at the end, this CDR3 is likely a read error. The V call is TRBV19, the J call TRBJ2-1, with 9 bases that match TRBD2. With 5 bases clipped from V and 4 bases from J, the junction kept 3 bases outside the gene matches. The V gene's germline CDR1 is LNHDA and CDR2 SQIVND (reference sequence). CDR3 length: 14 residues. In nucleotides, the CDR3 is TGTGCCAGTAGTTTGCGGGGGGGATACAATGAGCAGTTCTCC. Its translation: CASSLRGGYNEQFS.

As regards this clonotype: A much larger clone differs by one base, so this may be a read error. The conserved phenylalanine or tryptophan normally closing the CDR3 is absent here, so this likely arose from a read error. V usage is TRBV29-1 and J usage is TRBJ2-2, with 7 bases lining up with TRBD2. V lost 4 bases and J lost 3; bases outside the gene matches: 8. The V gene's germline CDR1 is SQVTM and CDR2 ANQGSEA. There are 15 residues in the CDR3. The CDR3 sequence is CSVGTRREDTGELFL. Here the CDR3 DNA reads TGCAGCGTTGGGACGCGTCGGGAGGACACCGGGGAGCTGTTTTTA.

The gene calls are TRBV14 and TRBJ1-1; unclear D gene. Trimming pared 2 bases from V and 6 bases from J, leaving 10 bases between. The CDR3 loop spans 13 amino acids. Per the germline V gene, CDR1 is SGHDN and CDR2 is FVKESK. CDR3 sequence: CASSQQYWAEAFF. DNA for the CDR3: TGTGCCAGCAGCCAACAATATTGGGCTGAAGCTTTCTTT. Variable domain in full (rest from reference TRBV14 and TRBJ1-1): EAGVTQFPSHSVIEKGQTVTLRCDPISGHDNLYWYRRVMGKEIKFLLHFVKESKQDESGMPNNRFLAERTGGTYSTLKVQPAELEDSGVYFCASSQQYWAEAFFGQGTRLTVV.

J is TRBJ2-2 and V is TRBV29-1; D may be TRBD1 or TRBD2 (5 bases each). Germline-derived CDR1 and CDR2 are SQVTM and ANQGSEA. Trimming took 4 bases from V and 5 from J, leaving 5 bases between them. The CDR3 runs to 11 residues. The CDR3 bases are TGCAGCGTTGGGGGGACCGGGGAGCTGTTTTTT. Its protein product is CSVGGTGELFF.

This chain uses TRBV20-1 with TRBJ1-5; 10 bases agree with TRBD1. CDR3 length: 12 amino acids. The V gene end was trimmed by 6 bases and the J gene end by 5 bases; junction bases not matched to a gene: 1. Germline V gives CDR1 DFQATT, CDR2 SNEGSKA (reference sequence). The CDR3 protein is CSAGQGDQPQHF. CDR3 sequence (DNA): TGCAGTGCAGGACAGGGGGATCAGCCCCAGCATTTT.

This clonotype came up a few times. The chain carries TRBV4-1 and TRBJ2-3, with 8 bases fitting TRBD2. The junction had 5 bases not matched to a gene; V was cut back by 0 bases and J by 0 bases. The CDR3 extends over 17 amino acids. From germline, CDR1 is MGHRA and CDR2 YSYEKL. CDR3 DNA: TGCGCCAGCAGCCAAGAGACACTAGCGGCCAGCACAGATACGCAGTATTTT. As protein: CASSQETLAASTDTQYF.

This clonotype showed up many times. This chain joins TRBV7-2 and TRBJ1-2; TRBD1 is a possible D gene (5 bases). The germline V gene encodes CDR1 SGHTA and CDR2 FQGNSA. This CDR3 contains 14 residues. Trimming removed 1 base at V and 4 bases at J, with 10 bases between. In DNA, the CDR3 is TGTGCCAGCAGCTTAGAAGGGGATGGCTATGGCTACACCTTC. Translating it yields CASSLEGDGYGYTF.

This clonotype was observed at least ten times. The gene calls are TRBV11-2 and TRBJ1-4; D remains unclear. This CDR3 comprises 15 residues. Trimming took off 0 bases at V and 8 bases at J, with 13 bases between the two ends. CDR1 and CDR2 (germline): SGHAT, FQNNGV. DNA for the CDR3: TGTGCCAGCAGCTTAGATCCTGGGCAGGAAGAAAAACTGTTTTTT. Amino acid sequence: CASSLDPGQEEKLFF.

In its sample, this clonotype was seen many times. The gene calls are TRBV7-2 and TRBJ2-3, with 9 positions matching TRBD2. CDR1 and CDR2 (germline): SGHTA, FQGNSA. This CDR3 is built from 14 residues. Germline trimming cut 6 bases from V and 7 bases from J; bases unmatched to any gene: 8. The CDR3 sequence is CASSFTSGGNTQYF. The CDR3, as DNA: TGTGCCAGCAGTTTTACGAGCGGGGGGAATACGCAGTATTTT. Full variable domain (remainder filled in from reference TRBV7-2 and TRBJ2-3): GAGVSQSPSNKVTEKGKDVELRCDPISGHTALYWYRQSLGQGLEFLIYFQGNSAPDKSGLPSDRFSAERTGGSVSTLTIQRTQQEDSAVYLCASSFTSGGNTQYFGPGTRLTVL.

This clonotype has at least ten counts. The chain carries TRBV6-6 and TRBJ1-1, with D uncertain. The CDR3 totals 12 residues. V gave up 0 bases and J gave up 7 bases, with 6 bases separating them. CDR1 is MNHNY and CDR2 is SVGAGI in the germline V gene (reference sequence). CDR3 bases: TGTGCCAGCAGTTACTCGCGGCTTGAAGCTTTCTTT. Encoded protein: CASSYSRLEAFF.

The CDR3 protein is CASSIGWTYNEQFF. The CDR3 nucleotides read TGTGCCAGTAGTATCGGGTGGACCTACAATGAGCAGTTCTTC. The V call is TRBV19, the J call TRBJ2-1; no clear D gene. This CDR3 has 14 residues. The germline V gene encodes CDR1 LNHDA and CDR2 SQIVND (reference sequence). Trimming removed 3 bases from V and 2 bases from J, with 8 bases in between.

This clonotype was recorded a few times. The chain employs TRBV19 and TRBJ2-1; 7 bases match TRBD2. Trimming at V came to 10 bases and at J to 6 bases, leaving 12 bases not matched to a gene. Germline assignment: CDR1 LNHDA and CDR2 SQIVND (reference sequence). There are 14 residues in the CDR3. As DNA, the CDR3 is TGTGCCACCTCGGGGGGAGGGAGGGTCAATGAGCAGTTCTTC. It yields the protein CATSGGGRVNEQFF.

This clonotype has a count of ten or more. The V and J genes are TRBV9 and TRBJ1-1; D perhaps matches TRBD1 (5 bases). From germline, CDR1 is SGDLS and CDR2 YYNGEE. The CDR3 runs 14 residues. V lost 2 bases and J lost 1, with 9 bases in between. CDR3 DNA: TGTGCCAGCAGCGTCGACAGAGCGAACACTGAAGCTTTCTTT. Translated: CASSVDRANTEAFF.

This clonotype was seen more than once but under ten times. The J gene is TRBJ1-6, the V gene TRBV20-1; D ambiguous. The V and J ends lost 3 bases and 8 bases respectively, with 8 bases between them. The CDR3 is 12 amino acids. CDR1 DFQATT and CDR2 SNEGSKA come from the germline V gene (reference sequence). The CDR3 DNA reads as TGCAGTGCTAGCTCGACCGATTCACCCCTCCACTTT. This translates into CSASSTDSPLHF.

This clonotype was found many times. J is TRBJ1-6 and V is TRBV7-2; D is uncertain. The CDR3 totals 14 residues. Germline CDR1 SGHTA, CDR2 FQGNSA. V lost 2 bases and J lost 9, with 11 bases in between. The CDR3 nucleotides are TGTGCCAGCAGCTTAACCGGGAGCGGTTCACCCCTCCACTTT. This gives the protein CASSLTGSGSPLHF.

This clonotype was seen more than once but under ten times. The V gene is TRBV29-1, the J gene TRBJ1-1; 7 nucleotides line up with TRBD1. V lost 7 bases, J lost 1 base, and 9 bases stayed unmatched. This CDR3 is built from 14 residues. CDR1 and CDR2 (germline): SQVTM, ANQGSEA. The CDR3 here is CSAGHRGENTEAFF. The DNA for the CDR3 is TGCAGCGCCGGTCACAGGGGAGAGAACACTGAAGCTTTCTTT.

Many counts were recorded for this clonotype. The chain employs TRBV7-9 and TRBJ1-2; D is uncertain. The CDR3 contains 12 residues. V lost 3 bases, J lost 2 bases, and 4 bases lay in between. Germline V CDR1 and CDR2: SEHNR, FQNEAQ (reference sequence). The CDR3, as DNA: TGTGCCAGCAGCTTTCAGAACTATGGCTACACCTTC. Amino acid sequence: CASSFQNYGYTF.

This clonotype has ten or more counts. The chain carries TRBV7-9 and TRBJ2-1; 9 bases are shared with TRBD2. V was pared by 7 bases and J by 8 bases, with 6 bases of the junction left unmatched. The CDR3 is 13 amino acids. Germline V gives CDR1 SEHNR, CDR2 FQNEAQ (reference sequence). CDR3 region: CASTLTSGYEQFF. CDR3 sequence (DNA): TGTGCCAGCACCCTGACTAGCGGTTATGAGCAGTTCTTC.

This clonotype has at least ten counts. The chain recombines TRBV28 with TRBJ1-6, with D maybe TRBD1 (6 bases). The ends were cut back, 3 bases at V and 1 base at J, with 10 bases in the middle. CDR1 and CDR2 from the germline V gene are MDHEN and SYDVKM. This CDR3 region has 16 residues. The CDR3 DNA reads TGTGCCAGCAGTTTTCCGCAGGGGTCCTATAATTCACCCCTCCACTTT. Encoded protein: CASSFPQGSYNSPLHF. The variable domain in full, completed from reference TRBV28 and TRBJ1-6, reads DVKVTQSSRYLVKRTGEKVFLECVQDMDHENMFWYRQDPGLGLRLIYFSYDVKMKEKGDIPEGYSVSREKKERFSLILESASTNQTSMYLCASSFPQGSYNSPLHFGNGTRLTVT.

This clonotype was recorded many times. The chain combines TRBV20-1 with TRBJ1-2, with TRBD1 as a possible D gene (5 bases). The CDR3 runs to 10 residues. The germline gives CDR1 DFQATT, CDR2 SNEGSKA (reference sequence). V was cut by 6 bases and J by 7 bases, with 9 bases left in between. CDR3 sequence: CSAFGAGYTF. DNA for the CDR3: TGCAGTGCGTTTGGGGCTGGCTACACCTTC.

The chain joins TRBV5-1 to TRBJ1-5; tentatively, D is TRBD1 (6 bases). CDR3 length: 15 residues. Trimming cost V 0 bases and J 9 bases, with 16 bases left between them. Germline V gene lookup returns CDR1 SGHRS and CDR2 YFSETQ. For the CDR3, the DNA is TGCGCCAGCAGCTTGGCGCCGGGGGGGCAAGGGCCCCAGCATTTT. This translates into CASSLAPGGQGPQHF.

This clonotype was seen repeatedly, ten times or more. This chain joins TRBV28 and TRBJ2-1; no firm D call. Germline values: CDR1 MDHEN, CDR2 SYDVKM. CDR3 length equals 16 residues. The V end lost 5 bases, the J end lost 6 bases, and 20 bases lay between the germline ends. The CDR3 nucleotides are TGTGCCAGCAGTCCGAAACCCCCCCAGCGTGCCAATGAGCAGTTCTTC. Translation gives CASSPKPPQRANEQFF.